This entry is about one TCR beta chain. What it recognizes is unknown. The germline V gene has CDR1 SGHTA and CDR2 FQGTGA. Trimming stripped 4 bases from V and 5 bases from J, with 14 bases between. This CDR3 is built from 14 residues. The data belong to a study of T cell responses to AZD1222 COVID-19 vaccine. Study findings and constraints: After the peak T cell response, and only then, were repertoires sampled. At baseline, seropositivity was found in only six or seven AZD1222 recipients.

Assay used: immunoSEQ multiplex PCR; TCRdb lists only in-frame clones, some missing. The table shows 150,000 or so clones, with roughly nine tenths occurring only once. The TCR originated in an adult in good health. Sample: peripheral blood, taken on day 0 of AZD1222 vaccination. The V call is TRBV7-3, the J call TRBJ1-1; D may be TRBD1 (6 bases). This CDR3 reads CASSWSGDRTEAFF. The CDR3 DNA follows: TGTGCCAGCAGCTGGTCAGGGGACCGGACTGAAGCTTTCTTT.